Listed here are 24 T cell receptor beta chains from one sample, sequenced in a study of cytomegalovirus exposure and HLA in healthy donors. Primers included in the PCR were 60 Vbeta and 13 Jbeta primers. This table comes from immunoSEQ multiplex PCR, and its TCRdb copy is limited to in-frame clones, with some not included. In all, the sample yields 30,000 to 35,000 clones. Sample: PBMCs. All receptors derive from a woman aged 40-49 years in good health and CMV-seropositive.

This chain uses TRBV11-2 with TRBJ1-2; TRBD1 is a possible D gene (6 bases). V shed 0 bases and J shed 3 bases, with 14 bases lying between them. CDR3 length: 16 amino acids. Germline CDR1 and CDR2: SGHAT and FQNNGV. CDR3 sequence: CASSLDVVGADYGYTF. DNA of the CDR3: TGTGCCAGCAGCTTAGATGTAGTGGGGGCTGACTATGGCTACACCTTC.

The chain recombines TRBV20-1 with TRBJ2-7, with no clear D. Trimming took 2 bases from V and 1 from J, leaving 3 bases between them. This CDR3 is built from 11 residues. Germline V gene lookup returns CDR1 DFQATT and CDR2 SNEGSKA (reference sequence). The CDR3 DNA sequence: TGCAGTGCTAGACTGTCCTACGAGCAGTACTTC. Its protein is CSARLSYEQYF.

The gene calls are TRBV9 and TRBJ2-3; 11 bases are a match to TRBD2. The CDR3 contains 17 residues. CDR1 and CDR2 (germline): SGDLS, YYNGEE. With V trimmed by 6 bases and J by 1 base, 10 bases remained unmatched. As DNA, the CDR3 is TGTGCCAGCACCCTAACGGAACTAGCGGGAGGCACAGATACGCAGTATTTT. Its protein product is CASTLTELAGGTDTQYF.

V gene TRBV4-2 combines with J gene TRBJ1-1, with a weak D call TRBD1 (5 bases). The CDR3 loop spans 14 amino acids. Between the trimmed V and J ends, which lost 1 base and 0 bases, there was a span of 6 bases. Germline-derived CDR1 and CDR2 are LGHNA and YNFKEQ. The CDR3 reads CASSQGQLNTEAFF. CDR3 sequence (DNA): TGTGCCAGCAGCCAAGGACAGCTGAACACTGAAGCTTTCTTT.

The chain joins TRBV4-1 to TRBJ2-3, with a possible D match to TRBD2 (5 bases). V shed 1 base and J shed 2 bases, with 13 bases lying between them. The CDR3 consists of 16 residues. Per germline, CDR1 MGHRA and CDR2 YSYEKL. CDR3 residues: CASSQAVSGYTDTQYF. The CDR3, as DNA: TGCGCCAGCAGCCAAGCGGTGAGCGGCTACACAGATACGCAGTATTTT.

Concerning this clone itself: Other DNA sequences within the sample encode an identical CDR3. CDR3 coding DNA: TGTGCCAGCAGCGCCAACACAGATACGCAGTATTTT. It encodes CASSANTDTQYF. The chain links TRBV9 to TRBJ2-3; D is ambiguous. Germline CDR1 is SGDLS and CDR2 is YYNGEE. This CDR3 spans 12 amino acids. The germline V and J ends were trimmed by 3 bases and 2 bases, with 4 bases remaining between them.

This clone ranks as large in terms of frequency. The V call is TRBV2, the J call TRBJ2-1, with TRBD2 as a possible D gene (5 bases). There are 15 residues in the CDR3. Trimming pared 5 bases from V and 3 bases from J, leaving 14 bases between. Germline V gene lookup returns CDR1 SNHLY and CDR2 FYNNEI. DNA of the CDR3: TGTGCCAGCAGTTCCCCTTCGAGGGACTACAATGAGCAGTTCTTC. Translation: CASSSPSRDYNEQFF.

This chain uses TRBV5-1 with TRBJ1-2; tentatively, D is TRBD1 (5 bases). The germline CDR1 and CDR2 sequences are SGHRS and YFSETQ. Deletions cut 3 bases from V and 5 bases from J, with 17 bases between. CDR3 length: 15 amino acids. CDR3 protein: CASSSTRGGIYGYTF. In DNA form, the CDR3 reads TGCGCCAGCAGCTCCACAAGGGGAGGTATTTATGGCTACACCTTC.

The rearrangement uses TRBV5-4 and TRBJ2-7, with D perhaps TRBD2 (6 bases). Per the germline V gene, CDR1 is SGHNT and CDR2 is YYREEE (reference sequence). Between the trimmed V and J ends, which lost 5 bases and 2 bases, there was a span of 20 bases. The CDR3 runs 16 residues. The chain's CDR3 is CASSLGGGVVPYEQYF. The CDR3 nucleotides read TGTGCCAGCAGTCTCGGTGGAGGGGTGGTGCCCTACGAGCAGTACTTC. Full variable domain (missing parts from reference TRBV5-4 and TRBJ2-7): ETGVTQSPTHLIKTRGQQVTLRCSSQSGHNTVSWYQQALGQGPQFIFQYYREEENGRGNFPPRFSGLQFPNYSSELNVNALELDDSALYLCASSLGGGVVPYEQYFGPGTRLTVT.

V usage is TRBV5-1 and J usage is TRBJ2-2; no firm D call. Germline V gene lookup returns CDR1 SGHRS and CDR2 YFSETQ. V was pared by 3 bases and J by 7 bases, with 10 bases between. The CDR3 is 13 residues long. The CDR3 loop is CASSSDSGGELFF. CDR3 bases: TGCGCCAGCAGCTCCGACTCGGGCGGGGAGCTGTTTTTT.

V is TRBV5-6 and J is TRBJ2-3; 8 bases map to TRBD1. The V gene end was trimmed by 4 bases and the J gene end by 2 bases; junction bases not matched to a gene: 9. Germline V gene lookup returns CDR1 SGHDT and CDR2 YYEEEE. The CDR3 totals 16 residues. CDR3 DNA: TGTGCCAGCAGCCAAGGACAGGGCGTTAACACAGATACGCAGTATTTT. It specifies CASSQGQGVNTDTQYF.

The rearrangement links TRBV7-9 to TRBJ2-7, with D possibly TRBD2 on 6 matching bases. The CDR3 consists of 14 residues. Germline V lookup: CDR1 SEHNR, CDR2 FQNEAQ (reference sequence). Deletions cut 1 base from V and 2 bases from J, with 9 bases between. DNA of the CDR3: TGTGCCAGCAGCTTAGGGGACTGGACCTACGAGCAGTACTTC. Translating it yields CASSLGDWTYEQYF.

J is TRBJ2-7 and V is TRBV7-6; 8 nucleotides line up with TRBD2. CDR1 and CDR2 (germline): SGHVS, FNYEAQ. This CDR3 region has 15 residues. V was pared by 4 bases and J by 3 bases, with 8 bases of the junction left unmatched. DNA for the CDR3: TGTGCCAGCAGCTCGCTGGGGAGCGGGAGCTACGAGCAGTACTTC. It specifies CASSSLGSGSYEQYF.

The rearrangement joins TRBV11-2 to TRBJ2-7; D uncertain. Germline CDR1 reads SGHAT; CDR2 reads FQNNGV. The CDR3 covers 12 residues. V dropped 2 bases and J dropped 3 bases, with 5 bases sitting between them. The CDR3 DNA follows: TGTGCCAGCAGCTTACTCGGCTACGAGCAGTACTTC. Translating it yields CASSLLGYEQYF.

The rearrangement uses TRBV19 and TRBJ2-7; 7 bases map to TRBD1. V lost 6 bases to trimming and J lost 1 base; unmatched junction nucleotides: 3. This CDR3 contains 13 residues. The germline V gene has CDR1 LNHDA and CDR2 SQIVND (reference sequence). The CDR3 nucleotides are TGTGCCAGTAGGTACAGGGGATCCTACGAGCAGTACTTC. Amino acids: CASRYRGSYEQYF.

The genes are TRBV6-5 and TRBJ2-6; D is unresolved. V was pared by 4 bases and J by 0 bases, with 10 bases between. This CDR3 comprises 16 residues. Per the germline V gene, CDR1 is MNHEY and CDR2 is SVGAGI. The CDR3 DNA sequence: TGTGCCAGCAGTTTCGCTGACACCTCTGGGGCCAACGTCCTGACTTTC. The encoded protein is CASSFADTSGANVLTF.

This sequence joins TRBV7-2 and TRBJ1-5; 7 positions match TRBD1. V was pared by 5 bases and J by 7 bases, with 5 bases of the junction left unmatched. CDR1 and CDR2 (germline): SGHTA, FQGNSA. This CDR3 comprises 13 residues. The CDR3: CASSQGVWQPQHF. The DNA of the CDR3 is TGTGCCAGCAGCCAGGGGGTATGGCAGCCCCAGCATTTT.

This sequence joins TRBV29-1 and TRBJ2-7; 7 bases map to TRBD1. With 6 bases clipped from V and 2 bases from J, the junction kept 7 bases outside the gene matches. Germline CDR1 reads SQVTM; CDR2 reads ANQGSEA. This CDR3 has 13 residues. The CDR3, as DNA: TGCAGCGTAGCCCGGGACAGAGCCTACGAGCAGTACTTC. As protein: CSVARDRAYEQYF.

The CDR3 reads CASSPQGAVEDTQYF. The CDR3 nucleotides read TGTGCCAGCAGCCCTCAGGGGGCCGTCGAAGATACGCAGTATTTT. The rearrangement uses TRBV13 and TRBJ2-3; 8 nucleotides match TRBD1. CDR3 length: 15 residues. V was clipped by 5 bases and J by 5 bases; unmatched bases: 9. Germline assignment: CDR1 PRHDT and CDR2 FYEKMQ (reference sequence).

V is TRBV28 and J is TRBJ2-7; perhaps TRBD1 as D (8 bases). The CDR3 loop spans 14 amino acids. The V and J ends lost 5 bases and 0 bases respectively, with 11 bases between them. Per the germline V gene, CDR1 is MDHEN and CDR2 is SYDVKM. CDR3 coding DNA: TGTGCCAGCAGTAGCGGGACAGGCTCCTACGAGCAGTACTTC. Translating gives CASSSGTGSYEQYF.

This chain joins TRBV5-6 and TRBJ2-1; 8 bases agree with TRBD2. The V and J ends lost 2 bases and 4 bases, in that order; junction bases with no gene match: 5. The V gene's germline CDR1 is SGHDT and CDR2 YYEEEE. The CDR3 extends over 15 amino acids. The CDR3 protein is CASSLSGTRYNEQFF. DNA of the CDR3: TGTGCCAGCAGCTTAAGTGGGACTAGATACAATGAGCAGTTCTTC.

The chain employs TRBV4-2 and TRBJ1-3; 10 bases are shared with TRBD1. With 4 bases clipped from V and 0 bases from J, the junction kept 6 bases outside the gene matches. Germline V gene data show CDR1 as LGHNA and CDR2 as YNFKEQ. The CDR3 totals 17 residues. The CDR3 nucleotides read TGTGCCAGCAGCCCCAGGGGGGACAGGGGCTCTGGAAACACCATATATTTT. It yields the protein CASSPRGDRGSGNTIYF.

This sequence joins TRBV30 and TRBJ2-7, with D perhaps TRBD2 (5 bases). V was trimmed by 1 base and J by 9 bases, leaving 16 bases between them. The CDR3 totals 13 residues. Germline V gives CDR1 GTSNPN, CDR2 SVGIG (reference sequence). CDR3 loop: CAWSASLESRQYF. CDR3 DNA: TGTGCCTGGAGTGCCTCACTAGAGTCGAGGCAGTACTTC.

The gene calls are TRBV7-3 and TRBJ2-1; TRBD2 matches at 9 bases. The CDR3 totals 14 residues. Germline values: CDR1 SGHTA, CDR2 FQGTGA. V shed 0 bases, J shed 10 bases, and the junction held 4 bases outside the gene matches. The CDR3 region has the DNA TGTGCCAGCAGCTTAACGATTCTAGCGGGAGAGCAGTTCTTC. It specifies CASSLTILAGEQFF.